This passage covers 17 T cell receptor beta chains from one sample sequenced in a study of CD8 T cells in ankylosing spondylitis. MiXCR, applied by TCRdb to the 5' RACE reads, yields one record per CDR3 protein. The table has some 200,000 distinct CDR3 sequences, under 30% seen once; the top ten hold under 8%. Sequencing was carried out using blood, either unsorted or a sorted T cell fraction (not recorded which). These receptors all stem from a male donor with ankylosing spondylitis or in good health (not recorded which).

This clonotype has a single count. V gene TRBV28 combines with J gene TRBJ1-2; D uncertain. CDR1 MDHEN and CDR2 SYDVKM come from the germline V gene. There are 13 residues in the CDR3. V was shortened by 5 bases and J by 4 bases, with 11 bases between the two germline ends. The CDR3 loop reads CASSQRRSYGYTF. CDR3 nucleotides: TGTGCCAGCAGTCAGAGACGGAGCTATGGCTACACCTTC.

This clonotype was seen ten or more times. This chain connects TRBV12-3 or TRBV12-4 to TRBJ2-7, with 11 bases fitting TRBD2. Losses at the gene ends were 4 bases for V and 4 bases for J; bases not matched to a gene: 3. CDR3 length equals 14 residues. The CDR3 here is CASSSGLAVYEQYF. In nucleotides, the CDR3 is TGTGCCAGCAGTTCGGGACTAGCGGTATACGAGCAGTACTTC.

This clonotype was counted many times. The V gene is TRBV20-1, the J gene TRBJ2-2; no reliable D call. V lost 3 bases to trimming and J lost 6 bases, with 8 bases between them. This CDR3 region has 12 residues. CDR1 is DFQATT and CDR2 is SNEGSKA in the germline V gene (reference sequence). CDR3 in amino acids: CSARAAAGELFF. CDR3 nucleotides: TGCAGTGCTAGGGCGGCAGCCGGGGAGCTGTTTTTT.

V gene TRBV28 combines with J gene TRBJ2-7, with D possibly matching TRBD1 (6 bases). Trimming left V 2 bases short and J 0 bases short, with 14 bases between. The CDR3 length is 16 residues. Per germline, CDR1 MDHEN and CDR2 SYDVKM. CDR3 residues: CASSLPGTMSSYEQYF. In nucleotides, the CDR3 is TGTGCCAGCAGTTTACCTGGGACAATGAGCTCCTACGAGCAGTACTTC.

This clonotype was counted at least ten times. The chain links TRBV12-3 or TRBV12-4 to TRBJ2-7; 11 bases line up with TRBD2. V shed 5 bases, J shed 3 bases, and the junction held 3 bases outside the gene matches. The CDR3 length is 14 residues. CDR3 sequence: CASSPGLAVYEQYF. In DNA, the CDR3 is TGTGCCAGCAGTCCGGGACTAGCGGTCTACGAGCAGTACTTC.

The V and J genes are TRBV10-3 and TRBJ2-1, with TRBD1 identical over 8 bases. Germline V gene data show CDR1 as ENHRY and CDR2 as SYGVKD. The CDR3 is 15 amino acids. Unmatched junction bases numbered 10, after V lost 6 bases and J lost 6 bases. The CDR3 nucleotides read TGTGCCATCAGCCCCCCTCAGGGGGCGGGCAATGAGCAGTTCTTC. It encodes CAISPPQGAGNEQFF.

This clonotype was observed many times. This rearrangement joins TRBV10-3 to TRBJ2-7; 9 positions match TRBD2. Trimming took 3 bases from V and 5 from J; bases not matched to a gene: 5. In germline, CDR1 is ENHRY, CDR2 SYGVKD. The CDR3 loop spans 14 amino acids. The CDR3 region is CAISDPGLADEQYF. CDR3 nucleotides: TGTGCCATCAGTGACCCGGGACTAGCTGACGAGCAGTACTTC.

The chain combines TRBV7-9 with TRBJ2-1, with 9 bases that match TRBD2. This CDR3 is 13 amino acids long. Germline V gene data show CDR1 as SEHNR and CDR2 as FQNEAQ (reference sequence). Trimming removed 4 bases from V and 9 bases from J; junction bases left unmatched: 4. Written as DNA, the CDR3 is TGTGCCAGCAGCTCGAATAGCGGGGGTGAGCAGTTCTTC. This codes for CASSSNSGGEQFF.

This clonotype was seen many times. The chain uses TRBV5-1 and TRBJ2-7; D remains unclear. Germline CDR1 SGHRS, CDR2 YFSETQ. The CDR3 contains 14 residues. V shed 2 bases and J shed 7 bases, with 16 bases lying between them. Here the CDR3 reads CASSLQSGAGEQYF. The CDR3, as DNA: TGCGCCAGCAGCTTACAATCAGGCGCCGGGGAGCAGTACTTC.

The V and J genes are TRBV29-1 and TRBJ2-3; 11 bases match TRBD1. The CDR3 is made up of 14 amino acids. The trim removed 6 bases at V and 4 bases at J, leaving 6 bases unmatched. The germline V gene has CDR1 SQVTM and CDR2 ANQGSEA. Written as DNA, the CDR3 is TGCAGCGTGAAGGACAGGGGGCTTGCAGATACGCAGTATTTT. It codes for CSVKDRGLADTQYF.

This clonotype has at least ten counts. The J gene is TRBJ2-1, the V gene TRBV27, with 9 bases fitting TRBD1. The CDR3 loop spans 14 amino acids. CDR1 and CDR2 from the germline V gene are MNHEY and SMNVEV (reference sequence). V lost 2 bases to trimming and J lost 7 bases; unmatched junction nucleotides: 3. CDR3 coding DNA: TGTGCCAGCAGTTTAGTGACAGGGGGGAATGAGCAGTTCTTC. Translating it yields CASSLVTGGNEQFF.

The chain combines TRBV7-9 with TRBJ2-3, with D possibly being TRBD1 or TRBD2 (5 bases each). Germline CDR1 and CDR2: SEHNR and FQNEAQ (reference sequence). The germline V and J ends were trimmed by 1 base and 0 bases, with 14 bases remaining between them. The CDR3 sequence is 17 residues long. This CDR3 is CASSLGLRGLSTDTQYF. As DNA, the CDR3 is TGTGCCAGCAGCTTAGGCCTTCGGGGCCTTAGCACAGATACGCAGTATTTT.

This clonotype was counted at least ten times. V is TRBV29-1 and J is TRBJ1-1; tentative D call: TRBD1 (5 bases). V lost 2 bases, J lost 1 base, and 5 bases lay in between. CDR1 is SQVTM and CDR2 is ANQGSEA in the germline V gene. The length of the CDR3 is 12 residues. CDR3 DNA: TGCAGCGTTGAAAGGGGGAACACTGAAGCTTTCTTT. Translating gives CSVERGNTEAFF.

This clonotype was seen repeatedly, ten times or more. The chain links TRBV20-1 to TRBJ2-7; maybe TRBD1 (6 bases). The ends were cut back, 6 bases at V and 2 bases at J, with 11 bases in the middle. The CDR3 is made up of 12 amino acids. In germline, CDR1 is DFQATT, CDR2 SNEGSKA (reference sequence). The CDR3 sequence is CSARGETYEQYF. CDR3 nucleotides: TGCAGTGCCAGGGGCGAAACCTACGAGCAGTACTTC.

This clonotype has at least ten counts. V is TRBV4-1 and J is TRBJ2-5; D not resolved. Trimming left V 1 base short and J 2 bases short, with 8 bases between. CDR3 size: 14 residues. Germline CDR1 and CDR2: MGHRA and YSYEKL. The CDR3 DNA follows: TGCGCCAGCAGCCAAGGTCGGTCGCAAGAGACCCAGTACTTC. As protein: CASSQGRSQETQYF.

The chain is built from TRBV29-1 and TRBJ2-5; D remains unclear. The CDR3 contains 12 residues. V lost 4 bases, J lost 5 bases, and 11 bases lay in between. Germline-derived CDR1 and CDR2 are SQVTM and ANQGSEA. This chain's CDR3 is CSVASGPETQYF. The CDR3 DNA sequence: TGCAGCGTTGCCTCCGGGCCCGAGACCCAGTACTTC.

CDR3 residues: CASTLRDRSYNEQFF. For the CDR3, the DNA is TGTGCCAGCACCCTCCGGGACCGCTCCTACAATGAGCAGTTCTTC. The genes are TRBV6-2 or TRBV6-3 and TRBJ2-1; D may be TRBD1 or TRBD2 (5 bases each). Germline CDR1 and CDR2: MNHEY and SVGEGT. This CDR3 has 15 amino acids. V gave up 7 bases and J gave up 0 bases, with 13 bases separating them.